These 27 T cell receptor beta chains were sequenced from one sample in a study of T cell responses to AZD1222 COVID-19 vaccine. Measured with immunoSEQ multiplex PCR; TCRdb has only the in-frame clones, and not every one. Counted here are 210,000 or so clones, approximately 94% occurring once; the ten biggest clones make up 1%. The source material was peripheral blood, sampled on day 0 of MenACWY control vaccination. The receptors come from an adult in good health.

This chain joins TRBV7-2 and TRBJ1-5; D remains unclear. V was clipped by 2 bases and J by 7 bases, with 9 bases between them. Germline V gene lookup returns CDR1 SGHTA and CDR2 FQGNSA. This CDR3 spans 13 amino acids. The CDR3 coding sequence is TGTGCCAGCAGCTTATGGGAAAGGCAGCCCCAGCATTTT. Protein: CASSLWERQPQHF.

J is TRBJ2-2 and V is TRBV11-2; 9 bases align to TRBD2. This CDR3 is built from 15 residues. The ends lost 0 bases at V and 5 bases at J; junction bases unmatched: 1. In germline, CDR1 is SGHAT, CDR2 FQNNGV. The CDR3 region is CASSLEAGGTGELFF. CDR3 bases: TGTGCCAGCAGCTTAGAAGCGGGGGGAACCGGGGAGCTGTTTTTT. Based on the CDR3 plus reference TRBV11-2 and TRBJ2-2, the full variable domain is EAGVAQSPRYKIIEKRQSVAFWCNPISGHATLYWYQQILGQGPKLLIQFQNNGVVDDSQLPKDRFSAERLKGVDSTLKIQPAKLEDSAVYLCASSLEAGGTGELFFGEGSRLTVL.

The rearrangement joins TRBV7-2 to TRBJ1-5; the D gene is possibly TRBD1 (5 bases). The CDR3 runs to 14 residues. V was trimmed by 5 bases and J by 0 bases, leaving 8 bases between them. The germline V gene encodes CDR1 SGHTA and CDR2 FQGNSA. CDR3 bases: TGTGCCAGCAGCACAGGAATTAGCAATCAGCCCCAGCATTTT. Amino acids: CASSTGISNQPQHF.

The V call is TRBV28, the J call TRBJ1-5; D remains unclear. Trimming pared 3 bases from V and 3 bases from J, leaving 6 bases between. The CDR3 runs to 13 residues. Per germline, CDR1 MDHEN and CDR2 SYDVKM. The CDR3 loop reads CASSFDTNQPQHF. The CDR3 region has the DNA TGTGCCAGCAGTTTTGACACCAATCAGCCCCAGCATTTT.

The chain employs TRBV6-2 or TRBV6-3 and TRBJ2-5, with no clear D. Per germline, CDR1 MNHEY and CDR2 SVGEGT. The CDR3 spans 12 residues. Trimming cost V 0 bases and J 5 bases, with 4 bases left between them. The chain's CDR3 is CASSYSMETQYF. The CDR3, as DNA: TGTGCCAGCAGTTACTCGATGGAGACCCAGTACTTC.

This chain links TRBV13 with TRBJ1-1, with 8 bases identical to TRBD1. Trimming cost V 6 bases and J 7 bases; bases outside gene matches: 4. The germline CDR1 and CDR2 sequences are PRHDT and FYEKMQ (reference sequence). This CDR3 spans 12 amino acids. DNA of the CDR3: TGTGCCAGCAGTCGCGGACAGGGTGAAGCTTTCTTT. Amino acids: CASSRGQGEAFF.

Only one count was recorded for this clone. The CDR3 DNA sequence: TGTGCCAGCTCCCGTGGGGGCAAGGAGCAGTACTTC. Amino acid sequence: CASSRGGKEQYF. The chain uses TRBV18 and TRBJ2-7; maybe TRBD1 (6 bases). Trimming removed 6 bases at V and 7 bases at J, with 13 bases between. Germline assignment: CDR1 KGHSH and CDR2 LQKENI. The CDR3 contains 12 residues. The entire variable domain, with the rest obtained from reference TRBV18 and TRBJ2-7, is as follows: NAGVMQNPRHLVRRRGQEARLRCSPMKGHSHVYWYRQLPEEGLKFMVYLQKENIIDESGMPKERFSAEFPKEGPSILRIQQVVRGDSAAYFCASSRGGKEQYFGPGTRLTVT.

V gene TRBV2 combines with J gene TRBJ1-5; D uncertain. V dropped 2 bases and J dropped 7 bases, with 12 bases sitting between them. In germline, CDR1 is SNHLY, CDR2 FYNNEI. The CDR3 covers 14 residues. The chain's CDR3 is CASSERIGSQPQHF. For the CDR3, the DNA is TGTGCCAGCAGTGAAAGGATTGGGAGCCAGCCCCAGCATTTT.

The chain has TRBV14 and TRBJ2-5; D ambiguous. The CDR3 covers 15 residues. V was shortened by 0 bases and J by 8 bases, with 16 bases between the two germline ends. Germline V gives CDR1 SGHDN, CDR2 FVKESK. CDR3 coding DNA: TGTGCCAGCAGCCAAGATGGTCTCCCTCGTGAAACCCAGTACTTC. Translation: CASSQDGLPRETQYF.

This chain links TRBV3-1 (or the pseudogene TRBV3-2) with TRBJ1-1; D gene uncertain. This CDR3 comprises 14 residues. The V end lost 1 base, the J end lost 1 base, and 7 bases lay between the germline ends. Germline CDR1 is LGHDT and CDR2 is YNNKEL (reference sequence). The CDR3 nucleotides are TGTGCCAGCAGCCAAGTATGGGGGAACACTGAAGCTTTCTTT. Translated: CASSQVWGNTEAFF.

This clone was detected once. The chain carries TRBV19 and TRBJ2-1; tentatively, D is TRBD1 (6 bases). V was cut by 11 bases and J by 3 bases, with 14 bases left in between. The germline gives CDR1 LNHDA, CDR2 SQIVND (reference sequence). CDR3 length equals 13 residues. The CDR3 loop reads CASGQIIYNEQFF. CDR3 in DNA: TGTGCCTCGGGACAAATAATCTACAATGAGCAGTTCTTC.

The chain carries TRBV7-9 and TRBJ2-7; D may be TRBD1 (6 bases). Trimming took 6 bases from V and 3 from J, leaving 15 bases between them. CDR1 SEHNR and CDR2 FQNEAQ come from the germline V gene (reference sequence). CDR3 length: 14 residues. For the CDR3, the DNA is TGTGCCAGCAGTGCCAGGGGACCAAACTACGAGCAGTACTTC. Its translation is CASSARGPNYEQYF.

The CDR3 loop reads CASSLQNEKLFF. The DNA of the CDR3 is TGTGCCAGCAGCTTGCAGAATGAAAAACTGTTTTTT. V gene TRBV5-5 combines with J gene TRBJ1-4; no clear D gene. V gave up 1 base and J gave up 5 bases, with 3 bases separating them. This CDR3 has 12 amino acids. Germline V CDR1 and CDR2: SGHKS, YYEKEE (reference sequence). Together with reference TRBV5-5 and TRBJ1-4, the CDR3 gives the full variable domain: DAGVTQSPTHLIKTRGQQVTLRCSPISGHKSVSWYQQVLGQGPQFIFQYYEKEERGRGNFPDRFSARQFPNYSSELNVNALLLGDSALYLCASSLQNEKLFFGSGTQLSVL.

The chain is built from TRBV19 and TRBJ1-2; 8 bases are shared with TRBD1. Unmatched junction bases numbered 10, after V lost 7 bases and J lost 3 bases. From germline, CDR1 is LNHDA and CDR2 SQIVND (reference sequence). The CDR3 runs 15 residues. The CDR3 nucleotides are TGTGCCAGTACTTCCGGGACAGGACGGTACTATGGCTACACCTTC. This translates into CASTSGTGRYYGYTF.

The chain uses TRBV28 and TRBJ2-3, with 7 bases that match TRBD1. CDR3 size: 15 residues. The germline V gene has CDR1 MDHEN and CDR2 SYDVKM. V shed 8 bases and J 5 bases; nucleotides not matched to a gene: 13. CDR3 loop: CASAPYSTGEDTQYF. In DNA form, the CDR3 reads TGTGCCAGCGCACCCTACTCAACAGGGGAAGATACGCAGTATTTT. Looking up the rest from reference TRBV28 and TRBJ2-3 gives the full variable domain: DVKVTQSSRYLVKRTGEKVFLECVQDMDHENMFWYRQDPGLGLRLIYFSYDVKMKEKGDIPEGYSVSREKKERFSLILESASTNQTSMYLCASAPYSTGEDTQYFGPGTRLTVL.

The genes are TRBV5-1 and TRBJ2-6, with TRBD1 matching over 10 bases. The CDR3 extends over 16 amino acids. Per germline, CDR1 SGHRS and CDR2 YFSETQ. Germline trimming cut 4 bases from V and 2 bases from J; bases unmatched to any gene: 3. CDR3: CASSATGGAGANVLTF. DNA for the CDR3: TGCGCCAGCAGCGCGACAGGGGGCGCTGGGGCCAACGTCCTGACTTTC.

This clone was seen a handful of times. CDR3 region: CASSLEGYSGNTIYF. The CDR3 DNA reads TGTGCCAGCAGCTTAGAAGGGTACTCTGGAAACACCATATATTTT. This chain joins TRBV7-2 and TRBJ1-3; D is uncertain. This CDR3 region has 15 residues. The V and J ends lost 1 base and 0 bases respectively, with 7 bases between them. Germline V gene data show CDR1 as SGHTA and CDR2 as FQGNSA.

This chain uses TRBV4-1 with TRBJ2-1; 9 nucleotides line up with TRBD1. CDR1 is MGHRA and CDR2 is YSYEKL in the germline V gene. The CDR3 sequence is 16 residues long. Unmatched junction bases numbered 9, after V lost 2 bases and J lost 7 bases. The CDR3: CASSQNRGRLLNEQFF. The CDR3 nucleotides read TGCGCCAGCAGCCAAAACAGGGGGCGCCTATTAAATGAGCAGTTCTTC.

The chain combines TRBV7-2 with TRBJ2-3, with D tentatively TRBD1 or TRBD2 (6 bases each). The V end lost 2 bases, the J end lost 6 bases, and 24 bases lay between the germline ends. The CDR3 length is 18 residues. Germline CDR1 is SGHTA and CDR2 is FQGNSA. CDR3 in DNA: TGTGCCAGCAGCTTACAGGCAGCGGGTGGTCCGGGGGCGGATACGCAGTATTTT. It yields the protein CASSLQAAGGPGADTQYF.

The chain carries TRBV7-2 and TRBJ1-1; D gene ambiguous. This CDR3 contains 13 residues. Germline loops: CDR1 SGHTA, CDR2 FQGNSA. V was cut by 4 bases and J by 1 base, with 7 bases left in between. CDR3 in amino acids: CASSSQRNTEAFF. The CDR3 DNA follows: TGTGCCAGCAGCTCACAGAGGAACACTGAAGCTTTCTTT.

In DNA, the CDR3 is TGTGCCAGCAGCAGGCTAGCGGGGATCACAGATACGCAGTATTTT. Protein product: CASSRLAGITDTQYF. This chain uses TRBV7-2 with TRBJ2-3, with 9 nucleotides matching TRBD2. The germline V gene has CDR1 SGHTA and CDR2 FQGNSA. J gave up 2 bases and V 5 bases, and 5 bases lay outside the gene matches. This CDR3 is built from 15 residues.

Only one count was recorded for this clone. The genes are TRBV11-2 and TRBJ2-1, with D possibly being TRBD1 (6 bases). Trimming cost V 4 bases and J 15 bases, with 19 bases left between them. The CDR3 contains 13 residues. Per the germline V gene, CDR1 is SGHAT and CDR2 is FQNNGV. The CDR3 nucleotides read TGTGCCAGCAGCTCGCACACCGGGACAATGGGGTTCTTC. This translates into CASSSHTGTMGFF.

V usage is TRBV5-4 and J usage is TRBJ1-3, with no clear D. The V gene lost 0 bases and the J gene lost 4 bases, with 11 bases spanning the gap. Germline V gene lookup returns CDR1 SGHNT and CDR2 YYREEE (reference sequence). The CDR3 contains 15 residues. The DNA of the CDR3 is TGTGCCAGCAGCTTGGCCGGAACTGGCGGAAACACCATATATTTT. Residues: CASSLAGTGGNTIYF.

The V and J genes are TRBV3-1 (or the pseudogene TRBV3-2) and TRBJ2-1; 7 nucleotides agree with TRBD1. This CDR3 has 16 residues. Germline CDR1 and CDR2: LGHDT and YNNKEL (reference sequence). Losses at the gene ends were 3 bases for V and 8 bases for J; bases not matched to a gene: 13. The CDR3 protein is CASSQRTGKKIDEQFF. The CDR3 DNA is TGTGCCAGCAGCCAGAGGACAGGAAAAAAAATCGATGAGCAGTTCTTC.

The gene calls are TRBV5-1 and TRBJ2-2; D gene ambiguous. Germline V gene sequence: CDR1 SGHRS, CDR2 YFSETQ. This CDR3 is 16 amino acids long. Trimming left V 0 bases short and J 4 bases short, with 13 bases between. The chain's CDR3 is CASSLALRGSTGELFF. In nucleotides, the CDR3 is TGCGCCAGCAGCTTGGCCCTCCGTGGTTCCACCGGGGAGCTGTTTTTT.

The chain employs TRBV3-1 (or the pseudogene TRBV3-2) and TRBJ1-2; possibly TRBD1 for D (5 bases). The CDR3 contains 14 residues. Trimming took off 4 bases at V and 4 bases at J, with 13 bases between the two ends. Per germline, CDR1 LGHDT and CDR2 YNNKEL (reference sequence). The CDR3 DNA reads as TGTGCCAGCAGCCCTCCGGGAGGGGCCTATGGCTACACCTTC. It specifies CASSPPGGAYGYTF.

The genes are TRBV12-3 or TRBV12-4 and TRBJ2-1; D gene ambiguous. This CDR3 comprises 11 residues. Between the trimmed V and J ends, which lost 2 bases and 10 bases, there was a span of 6 bases. The CDR3 sequence: CASSLRQEQFF. The CDR3 bases are TGTGCCAGCAGTTTAAGACAAGAGCAGTTCTTC.